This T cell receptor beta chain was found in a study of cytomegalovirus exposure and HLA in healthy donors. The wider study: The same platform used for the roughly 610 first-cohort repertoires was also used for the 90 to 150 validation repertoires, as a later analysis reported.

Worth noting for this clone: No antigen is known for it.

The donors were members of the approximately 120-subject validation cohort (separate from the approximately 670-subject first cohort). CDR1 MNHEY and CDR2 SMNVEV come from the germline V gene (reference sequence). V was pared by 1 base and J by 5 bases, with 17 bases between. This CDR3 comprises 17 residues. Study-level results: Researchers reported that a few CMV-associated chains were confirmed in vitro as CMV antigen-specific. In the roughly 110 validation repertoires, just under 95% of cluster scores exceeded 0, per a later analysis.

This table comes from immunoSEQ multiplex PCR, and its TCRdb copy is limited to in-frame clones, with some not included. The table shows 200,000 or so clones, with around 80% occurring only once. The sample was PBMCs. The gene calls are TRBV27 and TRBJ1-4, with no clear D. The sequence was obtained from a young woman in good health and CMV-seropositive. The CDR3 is CASSLWPRAGRNEKLFF. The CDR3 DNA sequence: TGTGCCAGCAGTTTATGGCCGCGGGCAGGACGGAATGAAAAACTGTTTTTT. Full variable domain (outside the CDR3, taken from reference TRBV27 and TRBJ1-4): EAQVTQNPRYLITVTGKKLTVTCSQNMNHEYMSWYRQDPGLGLRQIYYSMNVEVTDKGDVPEGYKVSRKEKRNFPLILESPSPNQTSLYFCASSLWPRAGRNEKLFFGSGTQLSVL.